The clone carrying this TCR beta chain was picked up many times. The data stem from a study of human T cells and chemical hapten exposure. Indicated time point: patch test 1, 2 weeks after DPC sensitization. Treatment of the sample: therapeutic diphenylcyclopropenone sensitization with weekly scalp DPC. The starting material, unfractionated whole blood, was used for total RNA extraction. MiXCR, run by TCRdb on the RACE reads, gives a single entry per CDR3 protein. The sample has approximately 41,000 distinct CDR3 sequences, 4% seen once; the top ten hold around 26%. Germline V gives CDR1 LGHDT, CDR2 YNNKEL (reference sequence). The ends were cut back, 0 bases at V and 7 bases at J, with 22 bases in the middle. There are 17 residues in the CDR3.

The V and J genes are TRBV3-1 and TRBJ2-7; TRBD2 might be the D (6 bases). The sample was whole blood, taken in connection with sensitization to the hapten diphenylcyclopropenone (DPC). The sequence derives from a man over 45 with alopecia areata. Some clones in this sample may be carry-over from other donors' samples. The CDR3 DNA sequence: TGTGCCAGCAGCCAAGATGGTTCGGGGGTCCCCCCGAGGGAGCAGTACTTC. Amino acids: CASSQDGSGVPPREQYF.